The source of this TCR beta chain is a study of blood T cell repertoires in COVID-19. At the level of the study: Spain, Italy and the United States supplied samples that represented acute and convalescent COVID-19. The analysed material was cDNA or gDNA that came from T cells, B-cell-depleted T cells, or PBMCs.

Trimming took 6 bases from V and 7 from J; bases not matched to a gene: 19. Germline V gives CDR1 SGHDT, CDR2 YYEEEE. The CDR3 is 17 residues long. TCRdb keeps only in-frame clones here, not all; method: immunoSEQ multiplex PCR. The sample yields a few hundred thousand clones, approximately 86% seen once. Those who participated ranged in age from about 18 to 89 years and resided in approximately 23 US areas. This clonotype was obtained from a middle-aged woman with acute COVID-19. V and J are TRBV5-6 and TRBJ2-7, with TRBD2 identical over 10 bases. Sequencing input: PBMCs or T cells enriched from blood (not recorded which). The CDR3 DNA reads TGTGCCAGCACCCTTTTTCTAGCGGGAGTAGTTCGCGGTGAGCAGTACTTC. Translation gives CASTLFLAGVVRGEQYF.